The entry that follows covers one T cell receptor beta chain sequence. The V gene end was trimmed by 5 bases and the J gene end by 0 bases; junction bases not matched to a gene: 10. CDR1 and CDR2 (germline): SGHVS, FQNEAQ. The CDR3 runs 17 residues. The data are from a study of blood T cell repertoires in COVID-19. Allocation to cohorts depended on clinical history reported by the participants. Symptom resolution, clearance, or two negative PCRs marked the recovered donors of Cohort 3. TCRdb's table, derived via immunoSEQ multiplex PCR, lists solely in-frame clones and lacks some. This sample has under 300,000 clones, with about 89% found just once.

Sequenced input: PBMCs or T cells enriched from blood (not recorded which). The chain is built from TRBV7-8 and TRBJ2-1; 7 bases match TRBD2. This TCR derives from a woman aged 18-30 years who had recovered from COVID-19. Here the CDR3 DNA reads TGTGCCAGCAGCCCCCGGAAGGGCGGGAGCTCCTACAATGAGCAGTTCTTC. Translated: CASSPRKGGSSYNEQFF.